Listed below are T cell receptor beta chains from one sample, sequenced in a study of blood T cell repertoires in COVID-19. Sequencing used immunoSEQ multiplex PCR; TCRdb keeps in-frame clones, though not all of them. The repertoire holds approximately 60,000 clones, with approximately 93% as singletons. Sequences were obtained from peripheral blood. The receptors originated from a man in his sixties or seventies with active COVID-19. Both conserved end residues are part of each CDR3. Fields, in order: clone size, D gene, V gene, J gene, CDR3 length, CDR3 DNA, CDR3 protein. The D gene is left open where the match is weak. The listing skips clone size in some rows; elsewhere it reads once, few, many or a size class.

size: -; D: -; V: TRBV5-1; J: TRBJ1-2; length: 15; DNA: TGCGCCAGCAGCCCCGAAACAGGGAGGGACTATGGCTACACCTTC; CDR3: CASSPETGRDYGYTF
size: -; D: -; V: TRBV4-3; J: TRBJ1-1; length: 16; DNA: TGCGCCAGCAGCCAAACCTTCTTCAGGTCGAACACTGAAGCTTTCTTT; CDR3: CASSQTFFRSNTEAFF
size: -; D: TRBD2; V: TRBV28; J: TRBJ2-1; length: 15; DNA: TGTGCCAGCCGGTCGGGCGGGGGGGTTAAAAATGAGCAGTTCTTC; CDR3: CASRSGGGVKNEQFF
size: -; D: -; V: TRBV6-5; J: TRBJ1-6; length: 15; DNA: TGTGCCAGCAGCGGGGTCGCTACCACTAATTCACCCCTCCACTTT; CDR3: CASSGVATTNSPLHF
size: -; D: TRBD2; V: TRBV10-3; J: TRBJ2-1; length: 16; DNA: TGTGCCATCAGTGGGGGGGGGCTAGCGGGAAACAATGAGCAGTTCTTC; CDR3: CAISGGGLAGNNEQFF
size: -; D: -; V: TRBV5-6; J: TRBJ2-3; length: 15; DNA: TGTGCCAGCAGCTTGGGCGGCAGAATTACAGATACGCAGTATTTT; CDR3: CASSLGGRITDTQYF
size: -; D: TRBD2; V: TRBV7-2; J: TRBJ2-3; length: 15; DNA: TGTGCCAGCAGCTCTAGCGGGGGGGCGGCAGATACGCAGTATTTT; CDR3: CASSSSGGAADTQYF
size: -; D: -; V: TRBV5-6; J: TRBJ2-5; length: 13; DNA: TGTGCCAGCAGCTTGGCGCTAGCCGAGACCCAGTACTTC; CDR3: CASSLALAETQYF
size: -; D: TRBD2; V: TRBV29-1; J: TRBJ2-7; length: 12; DNA: TGCAGCGTTGAAGGGGGGGGCTACGAGCAGTACTTC; CDR3: CSVEGGGYEQYF
size: -; D: -; V: TRBV19; J: TRBJ1-1; length: 13; DNA: TGTGCCAGTTCAGGACGGGGGATGACTGAAGCTTTCTTT; CDR3: CASSGRGMTEAFF
size: -; D: -; V: TRBV19; J: TRBJ1-2; length: 14; DNA: TGTGCCAGTAGGATGGGGGGGGCGACCTATGGCTACACCTTC; CDR3: CASRMGGATYGYTF
size: -; D: -; V: TRBV19; J: TRBJ1-1; length: 14; DNA: TGTGCCAGTAGTTCGGCACAGACGAACACTGAAGCTTTCTTT; CDR3: CASSSAQTNTEAFF
size: -; D: -; V: TRBV4-2; J: TRBJ2-2; length: 17; DNA: TGTGCCAGCAGCCAAGATTGGTCGAAACAGAACACCGGGGAGCTGTTTTTT; CDR3: CASSQDWSKQNTGELFF
size: -; D: TRBD1; V: TRBV7-9; J: TRBJ2-3; length: 14; DNA: TGTGCCAGCAGCCCGGGACAGGGGAGTGATACGCAGTATTTT; CDR3: CASSPGQGSDTQYF
size: -; D: TRBD2; V: TRBV6-4; J: TRBJ2-1; length: 17; DNA: TGTGCCAGCAGTGACGGGCAGCGGGGGGCCTCCTACAATGAGCAGTTCTTC; CDR3: CASSDGQRGASYNEQFF
size: -; D: -; V: TRBV19; J: TRBJ1-3; length: 15; DNA: TGTGCCAGTAGTATATCAGCGGAATCCGGAAACACCATATATTTT; CDR3: CASSISAESGNTIYF
size: once; D: -; V: TRBV19; J: TRBJ2-2; length: 13; DNA: TGTGCCAGTATCACAGGGTTTTCCGGGGAGCTGTTTTTT; CDR3: CASITGFSGELFF
size: -; D: -; V: TRBV2; J: TRBJ2-2; length: 15; DNA: TGTGCCAGCAGCGGGCGGGGCATGGGCACCGGGGAGCTGTTTTTT; CDR3: CASSGRGMGTGELFF
size: -; D: TRBD1; V: TRBV7-9; J: TRBJ1-3; length: 15; DNA: TGTGCCAGCAGCTTAGGACAGGGGGCTGGAAACACCATATATTTT; CDR3: CASSLGQGAGNTIYF
size: -; D: -; V: TRBV12-3/TRBV12-4; J: TRBJ1-2; length: 13; DNA: TGTGCCAGCAGTCCAGCACAGGGTACCGGCTACACCTTC; CDR3: CASSPAQGTGYTF
size: few; D: TRBD1; V: TRBV7-7; J: TRBJ1-5; length: 14; DNA: TGTGCCAGCAGCTTAGGACAGGGGGCGCGACCCCAGCATTTT; CDR3: CASSLGQGARPQHF
size: -; D: -; V: TRBV7-6; J: TRBJ2-7; length: 13; DNA: TGTGCCAGCAGCCCTAATGGCAGGGGCGAGCAGTACTTC; CDR3: CASSPNGRGEQYF
size: once; D: -; V: TRBV11-2; J: TRBJ2-6; length: 15; DNA: TGTGCCAGCAGCTTTGACACCACTGGGGCCAACGTCCTGACTTTC; CDR3: CASSFDTTGANVLTF
size: -; D: -; V: TRBV10-1; J: TRBJ2-7; length: 13; DNA: TGCGCCAGCAGTCAAGGCAGGATGGGCGAGCAGTACTTC; CDR3: CASSQGRMGEQYF
size: once; D: -; V: TRBV19; J: TRBJ1-2; length: 13; DNA: TGTGCCAGTAGCAAACAGGTTTTCTATGGCTACACCTTC; CDR3: CASSKQVFYGYTF
size: -; D: -; V: TRBV7-3; J: TRBJ2-5; length: 13; DNA: TGTGCCAGCAGCTTAAGTCGGCAAGAGACCCAGTACTTC; CDR3: CASSLSRQETQYF
size: -; D: -; V: TRBV19; J: TRBJ2-5; length: 13; DNA: TGTGCCAGTAGTATAAAGGAAGGAGGGACCCAGTACTTC; CDR3: CASSIKEGGTQYF
size: -; D: -; V: TRBV4-1; J: TRBJ1-5; length: 16; DNA: TGCGCCAGCAGCCAAGATAGCAGCGGGTTCAATCAGCCCCAGCATTTT; CDR3: CASSQDSSGFNQPQHF
size: -; D: -; V: TRBV12-5; J: TRBJ2-3; length: 16; DNA: TGTGCTAGTGGCCCAGGACATCTGACTAGCACAGATACGCAGTATTTT; CDR3: CASGPGHLTSTDTQYF
size: -; D: -; V: TRBV6-6; J: TRBJ2-2; length: 13; DNA: TGTGCCAGCAGCGGACAGACGACCGGGGAGCTGTTTTTT; CDR3: CASSGQTTGELFF
size: -; D: TRBD1; V: TRBV6-6; J: TRBJ1-1; length: 13; DNA: TGTGCCAGCAGCCTCCTTGACAGGGTTGAAGCTTTCTTT; CDR3: CASSLLDRVEAFF
size: -; D: TRBD1; V: TRBV19; J: TRBJ2-2; length: 14; DNA: TGTGCCAGTGGGACAGGAGGGAACACCGGGGAGCTGTTTTTT; CDR3: CASGTGGNTGELFF
size: -; D: -; V: TRBV6-2/TRBV6-3; J: TRBJ1-4; length: 13; DNA: TGTGCCAGCAGTTCCCAACAGGGTGAAAAACTGTTTTTT; CDR3: CASSSQQGEKLFF
size: -; D: -; V: TRBV5-1; J: TRBJ1-2; length: 14; DNA: TGCGCCAGCAGCGACCAGGGAGGGGCCTATGGCTACACCTTC; CDR3: CASSDQGGAYGYTF
size: -; D: -; V: TRBV19; J: TRBJ1-5; length: 13; DNA: TGTGCCAGTAGTATTGATAGATATCAGCCCCAGCATTTT; CDR3: CASSIDRYQPQHF
size: -; D: -; V: TRBV3-1/TRBV3-2; J: TRBJ1-1; length: 14; DNA: TGTGCCAGCAGCCAAGTATCCGGGAACACTGAAGCTTTCTTT; CDR3: CASSQVSGNTEAFF
size: -; D: -; V: TRBV11-3; J: TRBJ2-7; length: 15; DNA: TGTGCCAGCAGCTTAGGGTTGGGGCCGGGCTACGAGCAGTACTTC; CDR3: CASSLGLGPGYEQYF
size: -; D: -; V: TRBV7-2; J: TRBJ2-3; length: 14; DNA: TGTGCCAGCAGCTTAATTCGCGGGTTAGGGACGCAGTATTTT; CDR3: CASSLIRGLGTQYF
size: -; D: -; V: TRBV20-1; J: TRBJ1-5; length: 9; DNA: TGCAGTGGGGGGGGGCCCCAGCATTTT; CDR3: CSGGGPQHF
size: -; D: -; V: TRBV2; J: TRBJ1-4; length: 14; DNA: TGTGCCAGCAGTCCGGACAGCATTAATGAAAAACTGTTTTTT; CDR3: CASSPDSINEKLFF
size: -; D: TRBD1; V: TRBV11-3; J: TRBJ2-1; length: 15; DNA: TGTGCCAGCAGCACGGGACAGGGGGCCTACAATGAGCAGTTCTTC; CDR3: CASSTGQGAYNEQFF
size: -; D: TRBD1; V: TRBV6-5; J: TRBJ1-1; length: 15; DNA: TGTGCCAGCAGTTACCGGACAGGCCTGAACACTGAAGCTTTCTTT; CDR3: CASSYRTGLNTEAFF
size: -; D: TRBD1; V: TRBV6-5; J: TRBJ1-5; length: 13; DNA: TGTGCCAGTCAGACAGGGAACAATCAGCCCCAGCATTTT; CDR3: CASQTGNNQPQHF
size: -; D: -; V: TRBV7-2; J: TRBJ1-6; length: 15; DNA: TGTGCCAGCAGCTTAGTGGCAGACTATAATTCACCCCTCCACTTT; CDR3: CASSLVADYNSPLHF
size: -; D: -; V: TRBV5-6; J: TRBJ2-3; length: 14; DNA: TGTGCCAGCAGCTTGAGTGGGGCCGGGGATACGCAGTATTTT; CDR3: CASSLSGAGDTQYF
size: -; D: TRBD1; V: TRBV2; J: TRBJ1-2; length: 13; DNA: TGTGCCAGCAGGAAGGGACAGGTTCCTGGCTACACCTTC; CDR3: CASRKGQVPGYTF
size: once; D: TRBD2; V: TRBV7-2; J: TRBJ2-3; length: 15; DNA: TGTGCCAGCAGCTTCGCGGGGGGGCCCTTGGATACGCAGTATTTT; CDR3: CASSFAGGPLDTQYF
size: -; D: -; V: TRBV6-5; J: TRBJ2-1; length: 15; DNA: TGTGCCAGCAGTTACAGAGTAGCGACTTACAATGAGCAGTTCTTC; CDR3: CASSYRVATYNEQFF
size: -; D: -; V: TRBV6-1; J: TRBJ2-7; length: 12; DNA: TGTGCCAGCAGTGATAGCTACTACGAGCAGTACTTC; CDR3: CASSDSYYEQYF
size: -; D: TRBD1; V: TRBV18; J: TRBJ2-4; length: 17; DNA: TGTGCCAGCTCACGGGGAGACAGGGAGTTAGCCAAAAACATTCAGTACTTC; CDR3: CASSRGDRELAKNIQYF
size: -; D: TRBD1; V: TRBV6-2/TRBV6-3; J: TRBJ2-3; length: 16; DNA: TGTGCCAGCAGTTACACGGACAGGCCTTTCACAGATACGCAGTATTTT; CDR3: CASSYTDRPFTDTQYF
size: -; D: -; V: TRBV12-3/TRBV12-4; J: TRBJ1-4; length: 11; DNA: TGTGCCAGCAGTTTATATAAAAAACTGTTTTTT; CDR3: CASSLYKKLFF
size: -; D: -; V: TRBV10-3; J: TRBJ1-1; length: 17; DNA: TGTGCCATCAGTGAGTCTTTCGGGGGAAGTACCTACACTGAAGCTTTCTTT; CDR3: CAISESFGGSTYTEAFF
size: -; D: -; V: TRBV12-3/TRBV12-4; J: TRBJ2-3; length: 13; DNA: TGTGCCAGCAGAAGGGGGGGCCCAGATACGCAGTATTTT; CDR3: CASRRGGPDTQYF
size: -; D: -; V: TRBV23-1; J: TRBJ1-4; length: 16; DNA: TGCGCCAGCAGAGGGGGGGACGACTCAACTAATGAAAAACTGTTTTTT; CDR3: CASRGGDDSTNEKLFF
size: -; D: -; V: TRBV7-2; J: TRBJ1-2; length: 15; DNA: TGTGCCAGCAGCTTAAGACAGGAGACAAACTATGGCTACACCTTC; CDR3: CASSLRQETNYGYTF
size: -; D: TRBD2; V: TRBV5-1; J: TRBJ2-1; length: 16; DNA: TGCGCCAGCAGCTTAGGTCTAGCGGGGGGGCTAGGTGAGCAGTTCTTC; CDR3: CASSLGLAGGLGEQFF